The entry below gives a single T cell receptor beta chain sequence along with its context. Its specific antigen is unknown. Per-base quality was not reported, and no clone a single base away is much larger than it. This entry is derived from a study of T cell responses to AZD1222 COVID-19 vaccine (dated by TCRdb to about 2021). With respect to the entire study: A total of 240 or so trial participants underwent TCR sequencing, of whom about 210 had received two doses of AZD1222 and about 26 had received two doses of the MenACWY control vaccine. Trial participants were enrolled by age into 18-55, 56-69 and 70-plus year subgroups, with approximately 160, 26 and 62 TCR-sequenced participants respectively.

This specimen's time point label, per the study, means: about 28 days (+/-7) after the second vaccine dose. AZD1222 recipients with second doses at about 4 weeks or about 12 weeks were pooled, because spike-specific TCR depth and breadth did not differ between schedules. Vaccinee samples came from UK trials COV001 and COV002, including a single-blind randomized controlled phase 2/3 trial of AZD1222 (ChAdOx1 nCoV-19) in healthy adults. For TCRbeta chain sequencing, PBMC samples were collected from trial participants at day 0 and at day 28 after the second dose. The investigation overall reported the following: The 56-69-year group was small, and its depth increase did not reach significance, likely because of low power. Reportedly, almost half of the unique spike-specific TCRs recognized epitopes lying outside the regions that are mutated in the B.1.351 and B.1.1.7 variants. Most participants were white British and females outnumbered males, and the authors suggested that clonal diversity may have been underestimated. After two AZD1222 doses, spike-specific TCR breadth and depth were significantly higher than at day 0 and than in MenACWY recipients. CD4 TCRs associated with the vaccine covered the entire spike protein, and the dominant responses were in regions 160-218 and 743-854. Conclusions about previously exposed vaccinees are limited, since just 6 or 7 AZD1222 recipients were seropositive for SARS-CoV-2 at baseline. Because no day 14 peak-response samples were available, the repertoires could be characterized only after the peak T cell response.

The CDR3 regions of human TCRbeta chains were analyzed by immunosequencing. As for the authors' bioinformatics: Repertoire TCRs were checked for matches against a reference library of SARS-CoV-2-specific TCRs that had been generated using the MIRA antigen-specificity platform. Breadth was defined as the fraction of unique TCRs that were SARS-CoV-2-associated. Depth was defined as the fraction of total T cells that were SARS-CoV-2-associated. Using the MIRA data, every spike-specific TCR was mapped to the spike region that the TCR reacted to and assigned to either a CD4 or a CD8 class. Log10-transformed breadth and depth values were compared by one-way ANOVA with Sidak's multiple comparisons tests. This is the immuneACCESS table as TCRdb keeps it, with only in-frame sequences that have V and J called. A part of the clones is gone; compared with another copy, unresolved V genes explain less than half, and the rest is unexplained. Clone size and the V and J calls come from that table; the DNA yielded D and trimming. The sample includes about 140,000 clones, with roughly nine tenths observed a single time. The ten largest clones take up approximately 1.6% of the sample.

The V and J ends are trimmed by 5 bases and 8 bases, leaving 15 bases between them. Per the germline V gene (reference sequence), SEHNR is the CDR1 and FQNEAQ is the CDR2. The CDR3, cysteine through phenylalanine, is 13 amino acids long. Left in the record is the CDR3 DNA by itself, 39 bases read in frame from the first base. The specimen comprised peripheral blood, sampled 28 days after the second AZD1222 dose. The source of this sequence is an adult who received the AZD1222 COVID-19 vaccine. This sequence uses TRBV7-9 and TRBJ1-2; the D gene assignment is ambiguous. CDR3 sequence: CASSNIDTKGYTF. The bases read TGTGCCAGCAGCAACATCGACACGAAAGGCTACACCTTC.